Sequencing of this TCR beta chain was carried out in a study of shared clonotypes between healthy human individuals. Naive CD8 cells lacked CD45RO and underwent positive selection for CCR7, leaving out terminally differentiated effector memory CD45RA+ cells. Profiling relied on immunoSEQ multiplex PCR, and the TCRdb table lists in-frame clones only, not all of them. The table lists some 2.1 million clones, roughly 95% of them singletons. CDR3 length: 12 residues. J lost 7 bases, V lost 11 bases, and 5 bases had no gene match. Germline CDR1 is SEHNR and CDR2 is FQNEAQ (reference sequence). Material: naive CD8+ T cells sorted from blood. This chain connects TRBV7-9 to TRBJ1-6; TRBD1 matches 7 bases. This TCR came from a man between 18 and 35 years old in good health. This CDR3 is CAYGTANSPLHF. The CDR3, as DNA: TGTGCCTACGGGACAGCAAATTCACCCCTCCACTTT.